This T cell receptor (beta chain) was captured in a study of T cells in Graves' hyperthyroidism and ophthalmopathy. Findings and limits, study-wide: The model made its ophthalmopathy prediction, and onset followed a median about 5.9 months later.

Germline V gene lookup returns CDR1 DFQATT and CDR2 SNEGSKA (reference sequence). With 3 bases clipped from V and 3 bases from J, the junction kept 7 bases outside the gene matches. The CDR3 runs to 15 residues. This clonotype has at least ten counts. Its antigen is not identified. TCR beta CDR3 regions were amplified from RNA. Primed by the HTBI set, a first-round RT-PCR was run on the TCR CDR3. TCRdb analysed the multiplex PCR reads with MiXCR anew, one entry per CDR3 protein. The data contain about 400,000 distinct CDR3 sequences, roughly 14% of them singletons. Sequenced sample: blood. The source is a man aged 18 to 30 with Graves' ophthalmopathy. V and J are TRBV20-1 and TRBJ2-3; 9 bases line up with TRBD1. CDR3 amino acids: CSARSWTGVTDTQYF. For the CDR3, the DNA is TGCAGTGCTAGGTCGTGGACAGGGGTAACAGATACGCAGTATTTT.